The rows below give T cell receptor beta chains drawn from one sample of a study of T cell responses to AZD1222 COVID-19 vaccine. Clones were sequenced by immunoSEQ multiplex PCR, and TCRdb holds only the in-frame ones, with some missing. The sample contains roughly 120,000 clones, roughly 91% of which appear only once. The specimen was peripheral blood, collected 28 days after the second AZD1222 dose. Receptors were obtained from an adult who received the AZD1222 COVID-19 vaccine. Each CDR3 is given with its conserved first and last residue. Fields, in order: V gene, J gene, CDR3 protein.

v_call: TRBV10-1
j_call: TRBJ2-1
cdr3_aa: CASSPGGFNEQFF

v_call: TRBV3-1/TRBV3-2
j_call: TRBJ2-5
cdr3_aa: CASSRGHQETQYF

v_call: TRBV3-1/TRBV3-2
j_call: TRBJ2-7
cdr3_aa: CASSPMPQDTYEQYF

v_call: TRBV5-8
j_call: TRBJ1-4
cdr3_aa: CASSLVQLNEKLFF

v_call: TRBV29-1
j_call: TRBJ2-3
cdr3_aa: CSVEEAAGRSTQYF

v_call: TRBV18
j_call: TRBJ2-2
cdr3_aa: CASSPDQNTGELFF

v_call: TRBV2
j_call: TRBJ1-1
cdr3_aa: CASSYRALNTEAFF

v_call: TRBV27
j_call: TRBJ1-1
cdr3_aa: CASSPGSYTEAFF

v_call: TRBV18
j_call: TRBJ1-3
cdr3_aa: CASSPPSQSSGNTIYF

v_call: TRBV6-4
j_call: TRBJ2-2
cdr3_aa: CASSREKNGELFF